This is a list of T cell receptor beta chains from one sample in a study of blood T cell repertoires in COVID-19. The assay was immunoSEQ multiplex PCR, and TCRdb's table has in-frame clones only and misses some. The sample lists around 180,000 clones, about 85% occurring once. The sequenced material came from peripheral blood. These receptors were taken from a man in his sixties with acute or convalescent COVID-19. Both conserved end residues are trimmed from each CDR3. Expanded clones are given a class, and other clones once, few, many or no size at all.

j_call clone_size v_call cdr3_aa
TRBJ2-1 . TRBV4-1 ASSQDLASYNEQF
TRBJ2-5 . TRBV7-7 ASSADRGLETQY
TRBJ2-1 . TRBV5-1 ASSFSPGGTYNEQF
TRBJ2-7 . TRBV10-3 AIKSGGRAYEQY
TRBJ2-3 . TRBV24-1 ATSDPGTPSTDTQY
TRBJ1-5 . TRBV5-4 ASSLSGEGQPQH
TRBJ1-1 . TRBV6-4 ASSEYLGASEAF
TRBJ1-5 . TRBV18 ASSPSWDRGNQPQH
TRBJ1-5 . TRBV30 AWSVGDRGDQPQH
TRBJ1-2 . TRBV4-1 ASSQAQFNYGYT
TRBJ1-6 . TRBV24-1 ATRDRNNSPLH
TRBJ2-7 . TRBV5-5 ASSLLAGVEQY
TRBJ1-4 once TRBV5-4 ASTPGTATNEKLF
TRBJ1-6 few TRBV6-5 ASSSGQAGSPLH
TRBJ1-2 . TRBV5-1 ASSLDGQGAGGYT
TRBJ2-5 . TRBV21-1 ASSKAQGEETQY
TRBJ1-5 . TRBV19 ASSRPDQPFWDSNNQPQH
TRBJ1-4 . TRBV7-9 ASSPDLDRSNEKLF
TRBJ1-1 few TRBV5-1 ASSYGQSEAF
TRBJ2-3 . TRBV7-9 ASSLGAGLTDTQY
TRBJ2-3 . TRBV11-3 ASSFGGEDTQY
TRBJ1-2 . TRBV11-2 ASSLTTDYGYT
TRBJ1-2 . TRBV7-9 ASSSVDRGLYGYT
TRBJ1-4 . TRBV27 ASSRDFSNEKLF
TRBJ1-1 . TRBV12-3/TRBV12-4 ASSRAF
TRBJ1-5 . TRBV19 ASSIGQSRGNQPQH
TRBJ2-7 few TRBV5-3 ARSTRDRGFSGGEQY